The present entry profiles one T cell receptor beta chain with its context. What it recognizes is unknown. This sample is drawn from a study of T-cell memory formation after mild COVID-19. The CDR3 covers 11 residues. V was pared by 4 bases and J by 7 bases, with 11 bases between. CDR1 is DFQATT and CDR2 is SNEGSKA in the germline V gene (reference sequence). General study findings and limits: From day 15 to 85, contracting clones were balanced between CD4 and CD8, whereas later expanders leaned toward CD4+. Prior to infection, memory already included some responding clones, suggesting cross-reactive memory joined.

Barcoded TCR alpha and TCR beta cDNA libraries with UMIs came from 5'RACE using constant-segment primers. TCRdb used MiXCR to reprocess the 5' RACE reads, holding one entry per CDR3 protein. The table has about 290,000 distinct CDR3 sequences, about a sixth seen once. The sequenced sample consisted of PBMCs or a T cell subset sorted from them (not recorded which). This clonotype was obtained from a man aged 18 to 29 who had mild COVID-19 (a few samples of this study predate the infection). Cell type and time point are not known. The chain employs TRBV20-1 and TRBJ2-7, with D uncertain. CDR3: CSATEMAEQYF. CDR3 coding DNA: TGCAGTGCTACTGAGATGGCGGAGCAGTACTTC.